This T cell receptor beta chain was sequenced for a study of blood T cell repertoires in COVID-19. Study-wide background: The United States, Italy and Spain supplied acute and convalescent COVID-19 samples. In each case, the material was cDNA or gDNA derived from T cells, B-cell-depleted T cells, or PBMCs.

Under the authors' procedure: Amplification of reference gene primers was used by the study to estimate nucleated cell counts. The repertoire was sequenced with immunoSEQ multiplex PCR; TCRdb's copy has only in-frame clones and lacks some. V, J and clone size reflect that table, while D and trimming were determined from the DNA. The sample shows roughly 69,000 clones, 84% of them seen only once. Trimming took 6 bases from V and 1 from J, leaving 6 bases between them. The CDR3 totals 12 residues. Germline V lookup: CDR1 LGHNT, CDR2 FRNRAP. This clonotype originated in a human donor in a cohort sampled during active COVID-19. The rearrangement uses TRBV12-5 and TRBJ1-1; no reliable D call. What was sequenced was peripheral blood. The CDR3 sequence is CASGGENTEAFF. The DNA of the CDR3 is TGTGCTAGTGGCGGGGAGAACACTGAAGCTTTCTTT.